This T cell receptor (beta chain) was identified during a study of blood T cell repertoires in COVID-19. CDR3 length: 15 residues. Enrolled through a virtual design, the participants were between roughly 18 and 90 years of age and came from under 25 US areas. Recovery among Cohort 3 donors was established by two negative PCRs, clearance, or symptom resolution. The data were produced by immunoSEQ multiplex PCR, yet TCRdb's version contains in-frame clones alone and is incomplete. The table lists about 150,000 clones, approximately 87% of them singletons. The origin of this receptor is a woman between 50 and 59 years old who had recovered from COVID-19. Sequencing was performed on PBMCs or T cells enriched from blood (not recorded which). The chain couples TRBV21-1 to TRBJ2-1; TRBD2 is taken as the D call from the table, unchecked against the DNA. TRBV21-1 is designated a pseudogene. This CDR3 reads CASRRDGNPYNEQFF. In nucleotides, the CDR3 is TGTGCCAGCCGAAGAGACGGGAACCCATACAATGAGCAGTTCTTC.